This T cell receptor beta chain was obtained from a study of cytomegalovirus exposure and HLA in healthy donors. Study observations and caveats: Several of the most significant clusters appeared, in a later analysis, to be linked to common viral pathogens. HLA alleles were associated with around 17,000 TCR beta sequences in a later analysis at 0.05 false discovery rate.

Of note for this clone: Its specificity is not known.

Primers included in the PCR were 60 Vbeta and 13 Jbeta primers. Sequencing was performed with immunoSEQ multiplex PCR; in TCRdb, only in-frame clones are kept and a portion is missing. This table holds some 180,000 clones, around 74% found once. With 0 bases removed from V and 3 bases from J, the gap between germline ends came to 8 bases. The CDR3 runs to 14 residues. Germline CDR1 reads MNHEY; CDR2 reads SVGAGI. The sequencing input was PBMCs. This chain links TRBV6-5 with TRBJ1-2, with a possible D match to TRBD1 (6 bases). This clonotype originated in a male donor in good health and CMV-seronegative. The CDR3 nucleotides read TGTGCCAGCAGTTACTCGAACAGGGACTATGGCTACACCTTC. It encodes CASSYSNRDYGYTF.